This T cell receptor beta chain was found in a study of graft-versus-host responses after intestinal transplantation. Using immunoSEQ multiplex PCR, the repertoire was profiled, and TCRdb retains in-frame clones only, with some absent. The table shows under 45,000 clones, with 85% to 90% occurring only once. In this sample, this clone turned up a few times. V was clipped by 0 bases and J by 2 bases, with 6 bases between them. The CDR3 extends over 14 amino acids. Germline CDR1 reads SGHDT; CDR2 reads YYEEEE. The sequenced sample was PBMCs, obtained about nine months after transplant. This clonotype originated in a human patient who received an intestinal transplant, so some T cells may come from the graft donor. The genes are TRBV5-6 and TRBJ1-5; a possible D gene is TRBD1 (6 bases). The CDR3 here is CASSLDRGNQPQHF. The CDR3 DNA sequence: TGTGCCAGCAGCTTGGACAGGGGCAATCAGCCCCAGCATTTT.